These T cell receptor beta chains were read from a single sample in a study of siplizumab effects on memory and regulatory T cells. These receptors have no known antigen. TCRdb's table, derived via immunoSEQ multiplex PCR, lists solely in-frame clones and lacks some. The sample yields approximately 14,000 clones, 35% to 45% seen once. Sequenced sample: CFSE-low (dividing) CD4+ T cells sorted from an allogeneic mixed lymphocyte reaction. Source of these receptors: a human donor in good health; the cells came from an allogeneic mixed lymphocyte reaction. Some clones in this sample may be carry-over from other donors' samples. The CDR3 runs from the conserved cysteine through the conserved F or W. D genes are given only for firm matches. For some rows the clone size is stated as once, few or many, or as a class when expanded; others skip it.

>TRBV6-6|.|TRBJ2-3|.
CASSYPRNTDTQYF
TGTGCCAGCAGTTACCCTAGAAACACAGATACGCAGTATTTT
>TRBV27|.|TRBJ2-3|few
CASSPRDFNTDTQYF
TGTGCCAGCAGTCCCCGGGACTTCAACACAGATACGCAGTATTTT
>TRBV18|TRBD2|TRBJ2-1|few
CASSSLAGDVFYNEQFF
TGTGCCAGCTCATCCCTAGCGGGAGACGTTTTCTACAATGAGCAGTTCTTC
>TRBV19|.|TRBJ2-5|.
CASSIQGKTRYF
TGTGCCAGTAGTATACAGGGGAAGACCCGGTACTTC
>TRBV6-5|.|TRBJ2-3|few
CASRLASGTDTQYF
TGTGCCAGCAGGCTCGCCTCAGGGACGGATACGCAGTATTTT
>TRBV7-9|TRBD1|TRBJ2-5|.
CASSLRRSTGTVQETQYF
TGTGCCAGCAGCTTAAGAAGATCTACCGGGACAGTACAAGAGACCCAGTACTTC
>TRBV15|.|TRBJ2-1|.
CATSRDRRGGNEQFF
TGTGCCACCAGCAGAGACCGCCGAGGGGGCAATGAGCAGTTCTTC
>TRBV6-5|.|TRBJ2-7|few
CASSYSGRSSYEQYF
TGTGCCAGCAGTTACTCAGGGCGGAGCTCCTACGAGCAGTACTTC
>TRBV18|TRBD1|TRBJ1-1|medium-sized
CASSPRVGGGRTEAFF
TGTGCCAGCTCACCACGGGTAGGAGGGGGCCGCACTGAAGCTTTCTTT
>TRBV7-9|TRBD2|TRBJ2-4|few
CASSPTTSGLAKNIQYF
TGTGCCAGCAGCCCGACCACTAGCGGACTAGCCAAAAACATTCAGTACTTC
>TRBV11-2|.|TRBJ2-3|.
CASSYSTDTQYF
TGTGCCAGCAGCTATAGCACAGATACGCAGTATTTT
>TRBV19|.|TRBJ1-3|.
CASGSRSGNTIYF
TGTGCCAGTGGATCCCGCTCTGGAAACACCATATATTTT
>TRBV7-2|.|TRBJ2-3|.
CASSLRWDTQYF
TGTGCCAGCAGCTTGCGGTGGGATACGCAGTATTTT
>TRBV6-1|.|TRBJ1-4|.
CASSSGSVRKLFF
TGTGCCAGCAGTTCAGGGTCAGTCCGAAAACTGTTTTTT
>TRBV6-5|.|TRBJ2-2|few
CASSYLRDTGELFF
TGTGCCAGCAGTTATCTCCGGGATACCGGGGAGCTGTTTTTT
>TRBV4-1|TRBD2|TRBJ2-7|.
CASSAGTSSYEQYF
TGCGCCAGCAGTGCCGGGACTAGCTCCTACGAGCAGTACTTC
>TRBV29-1|TRBD2|TRBJ2-2|.
CSGGLAANTGELFF
TGCAGCGGCGGACTAGCGGCGAACACCGGGGAGCTGTTTTTT
>TRBV2|.|TRBJ1-3|few
CASRADATGNTIYF
TGTGCCAGCCGGGCCGATGCTACTGGAAACACCATATATTTT
>TRBV7-8|TRBD2|TRBJ2-5|.
CASSFDGRARETQYF
TGTGCCAGCAGCTTCGACGGGAGGGCCCGGGAGACCCAGTACTTC
>TRBV19|.|TRBJ2-3|.
CASSISGLGADTQYF
TGTGCCAGTAGTATATCGGGGTTGGGGGCAGATACGCAGTATTTT
>TRBV28|TRBD1|TRBJ2-5|.
CASSPVGTGLRGTQYF
TGTGCCAGCAGTCCTGTTGGGACAGGCCTACGGGGGACCCAGTACTTC
>TRBV12-5|TRBD2|TRBJ2-3|few
CASGLGTWNVAGGSTDTQYF
TGTGCTAGTGGTTTGGGGACCTGGAATGTGGCGGGAGGCAGCACAGATACGCAGTATTTT
>TRBV6-6|.|TRBJ2-7|.
CASSRDLDYEQYF
TGTGCCAGCAGTAGGGACTTAGACTACGAGCAGTACTTC
>TRBV28|.|TRBJ2-5|few
CASSPTQGLETQYF
TGTGCCAGCAGTCCAACCCAGGGTTTAGAGACCCAGTACTTC
>TRBV5-1|.|TRBJ2-1|.
CASSLARSSYNEQFF
TGCGCCAGCAGCTTGGCGAGGAGCTCCTACAATGAGCAGTTCTTC
>TRBV6-1|.|TRBJ1-5|.
CASSGDGQLYRASDQPQHF
TGTGCCAGCAGTGGGGACGGGCAACTGTATCGAGCCTCGGATCAGCCCCAGCATTTT
>TRBV18|.|TRBJ1-3|few
CASSPGISGGFGNTIYF
TGTGCCAGCTCACCCGGAATCTCGGGGGGCTTCGGAAACACCATATATTTT
>TRBV5-4|TRBD2|TRBJ2-5|.
CASSQDSPTSGETQYF
TGTGCCAGCAGCCAAGATTCCCCGACTAGCGGTGAGACCCAGTACTTC
>TRBV7-9|.|TRBJ2-3|few
CASSLWIRDTDTQYF
TGTGCCAGCAGCTTATGGATTAGGGACACAGATACGCAGTATTTT
>TRBV27|TRBD2|TRBJ2-1|few
CASSLRLAGNNEQFF
TGTGCCAGCAGTCTCCGACTAGCGGGGAACAATGAGCAGTTCTTC
>TRBV5-1|.|TRBJ2-1|.
CASTEGGLSYNEQFF
TGCGCCAGCACCGAGGGGGGACTGTCCTACAATGAGCAGTTCTTC
>TRBV4-1|TRBD2|TRBJ2-3|.
CASSYSGNHRPDTQYF
TGCGCCAGCAGCTATAGCGGGAATCATCGGCCAGATACGCAGTATTTT
>TRBV5-5|TRBD1|TRBJ1-2|.
CASSSRGTDYGYTF
TGTGCCAGCAGCTCGAGGGGGACAGACTATGGCTACACCTTC
>TRBV6-5|TRBD1|TRBJ1-5|.
CASRSGQRDQPQHF
TGTGCCAGCAGGTCGGGACAGAGGGATCAGCCCCAGCATTTT
>TRBV5-1|TRBD2|TRBJ2-7|few
CASSRLAGGGTYEQYF
TGCGCCAGCAGCCGGCTAGCGGGAGGGGGAACCTACGAGCAGTACTTC
>TRBV28|.|TRBJ2-1|.
CATTDSVSYNEQFF
TGTGCCACCACCGACAGTGTTTCCTACAATGAGCAGTTCTTC
>TRBV10-3|.|TRBJ2-2|.
CATSRVVGTGELFF
TGTGCCACTAGTAGGGTGGTTGGGACCGGGGAGCTGTTTTTT
>TRBV5-4|TRBD2|TRBJ2-7|.
CASSRPGGKTYEQYF
TGTGCCAGCAGCCGGCCGGGGGGAAAAACCTACGAGCAGTACTTC
>TRBV4-2|.|TRBJ2-7|.
CASSQEEGGGSYEQYF
TGTGCCAGCAGCCAAGAGGAGGGAGGGGGGTCCTACGAGCAGTACTTC
>TRBV7-3|.|TRBJ1-6|few
CASSLYFSNSPLHF
TGTGCCAGCAGCTTATATTTTTCGAATTCACCCCTCCACTTT
>TRBV7-9|.|TRBJ2-5|few
CASSLAETQYF
TGTGCCAGCAGCTTAGCTGAGACCCAGTACTTC
>TRBV6-6|.|TRBJ1-2|.
CAVGGARGYTF
TGTGCCGTCGGAGGGGCGAGAGGCTACACCTTC
>TRBV7-3|.|TRBJ2-7|.
CASSLGLVWGITYEQYF
TGTGCCAGCAGCTTAGGACTTGTTTGGGGGATAACCTACGAGCAGTACTTC
>TRBV18|.|TRBJ1-3|.
CASSPSDTRNTIYF
TGTGCCAGCTCACCAAGTGACACTCGGAACACCATATATTTT
>TRBV7-2|.|TRBJ2-5|.
CASSLSPGSQETQYF
TGTGCCAGCAGCTTAAGCCCGGGCTCCCAAGAGACCCAGTACTTC